This T cell receptor beta chain was documented in a study of shared clonotypes between healthy human individuals. The length of the CDR3 is 15 residues. Germline CDR1 LNHDA, CDR2 SQIVND (reference sequence). Deletions cut 5 bases from V and 3 bases from J, with 14 bases between. Some clones are missing from TCRdb's copy, which holds only in-frame ones; the method was immunoSEQ multiplex PCR. The repertoire consists of some 500,000 clones, with about 96% occurring once and the leading ten covering approximately 0.067%. The material sequenced was naive CD4+ T cells sorted from blood. Subset reported: CD45RA+ positively selected. This receptor was identified in a woman under 40 in good health. The rearrangement joins TRBV19 to TRBJ1-5; no definite D call. In DNA form, the CDR3 reads TGTGCCAGTAGTCACCTGGACCGAGACAATCAGCCCCAGCATTTT. Amino acids: CASSHLDRDNQPQHF.